The 23 T cell receptor beta chains below were found in one sample sequenced in a study of molecular identifiers for immune sequencing clone quantification. TCRdb reprocessed the PCR reads via MiXCR and lists one record per CDR3 protein. The data show approximately 90,000 distinct CDR3 sequences, 20% to 30% seen once. The sample comprised naive CD8+ T cells from blood, with Jurkat cell RNA spiked in. The subset was: FACS-sorted CD8+CD4-CCR7+CD45RA+ naive T cells. Receptors originate from a human donor in good health. Some libraries in this study had Jurkat cell RNA spiked in.

The chain joins TRBV7-9 to TRBJ1-4; no definite D call. The CDR3 has 14 residues. With 5 bases removed from V and 4 bases from J, the gap between germline ends came to 11 bases. Germline V CDR1 and CDR2: SEHNR, FQNEAQ (reference sequence). CDR3 coding DNA: TGTGCCAGCAGCCTAGATCCCATTAATGAAAAACTGTTTTTT. This sequence encodes CASSLDPINEKLFF.

J is TRBJ2-7 and V is TRBV27, with 8 nucleotides matching TRBD2. After removal of 10 bases from V and 4 bases from J, the junction contained 15 bases not matched to a gene. The germline gives CDR1 MNHEY, CDR2 SMNVEV (reference sequence). CDR3 size: 15 residues. CDR3 region: CATYGGAGGRYEQYF. The CDR3 DNA is TGTGCCACCTATGGGGGGGCGGGGGGAAGGTACGAGCAGTACTTC.

Notes on this clonotype: This may be a read error, as it is one base from a much larger clone. The chain joins TRBV12-3 or TRBV12-4 to TRBJ2-3; TRBD2 matches 16 bases. Unmatched junction bases numbered 10, after V lost 5 bases and J lost 8 bases. This CDR3 has 17 amino acids. DNA for the CDR3: TGTGCCAGCAGTCTCGGGACTAGCGGGGGGGCGGTAGGTACGCAGTATTTT. This translates into CASSLGTSGGAVGTQYF.

Regarding this clonotype: A read error may be the cause here, since a much bigger clone is one base away. The rearrangement joins TRBV28 to TRBJ2-7, with D hard to call. V dropped 6 bases and J dropped 6 bases, with 15 bases sitting between them. Germline values: CDR1 MDHEN, CDR2 SYDVKM. This CDR3 is built from 13 residues. CDR3 protein: CASSPRVSCEQYF. CDR3 in DNA: TGTGCCAGCAGCCCCAGAGTCAGCTGCGAGCAGTACTTC.

V usage is TRBV19 and J usage is TRBJ2-7; D might be TRBD1 or TRBD2, each matching 5 bases. V gave up 4 bases and J gave up 5 bases, with 12 bases separating them. The CDR3 covers 13 residues. Germline loops: CDR1 LNHDA, CDR2 SQIVND (reference sequence). This CDR3 is CASSRDPFNEQYF. The CDR3, as DNA: TGTGCCAGTAGTAGGGACCCCTTCAACGAGCAGTACTTC.

This clonotype was observed at least ten times. The chain joins TRBV7-9 to TRBJ2-1, with D maybe TRBD1 (5 bases). The CDR3 is made up of 15 amino acids. Per germline, CDR1 SEHNR and CDR2 FQNEAQ (reference sequence). Trimming removed 5 bases at V and 8 bases at J, with 19 bases between. The CDR3 reads CASSPRSRVGDEQFF. The CDR3 nucleotides are TGTGCCAGCAGCCCCCGAAGCAGGGTAGGCGATGAGCAGTTCTTC.

Relative to its sample, this clonotype is medium-sized. This chain connects TRBV7-2 to TRBJ2-7; D gene uncertain. CDR1 is SGHTA, CDR2 FQGNSA, per germline. V dropped 5 bases and J dropped 0 bases, with 11 bases sitting between them. This CDR3 spans 14 amino acids. The CDR3 DNA follows: TGTGCCAGCAGCCCGACCGCCAGCTCCTACGAGCAGTACTTC. It specifies CASSPTASSYEQYF.

In this sample, this clonotype turned up a few times. The chain is built from TRBV6-5 and TRBJ1-1; possible D gene TRBD1, 5 bases. V was trimmed by 2 bases and J by 3 bases, leaving 10 bases between them. The CDR3 runs 14 residues. In germline, CDR1 is MNHEY, CDR2 SVGAGI. The CDR3 nucleotides read TGTGCCAGCAGTTACGGGACCATGTACACTGAAGCTTTCTTT. It codes for CASSYGTMYTEAFF.

With regard to this clonotype: This may stem from a read error, because a much larger clone lies one nucleotide away. This sequence joins TRBV10-2 and TRBJ2-3; perhaps TRBD1 as D (5 bases). Trimming stripped 6 bases from V and 4 bases from J, with 8 bases between. Germline V gives CDR1 WSHSY, CDR2 SAAADI. The CDR3 loop spans 12 amino acids. CDR3 loop: CASRDIPDTQYF. The CDR3 nucleotides are TGCGCCAGCAGGGACATTCCAGATACGCAGTATTTT.

The chain combines TRBV28 with TRBJ1-5; TRBD1 agrees at 7 bases. Germline-derived CDR1 and CDR2 are MDHEN and SYDVKM. The CDR3 loop spans 16 amino acids. The ends lost 1 base at V and 0 bases at J; junction bases unmatched: 3. CDR3 sequence: CASSLSQGYSNQPQHF. The CDR3 nucleotides are TGTGCCAGCAGTTTATCACAGGGGTATAGCAATCAGCCCCAGCATTTT. The full variable domain, its missing parts supplied by reference TRBV28 and TRBJ1-5, is DVKVTQSSRYLVKRTGEKVFLECVQDMDHENMFWYRQDPGLGLRLIYFSYDVKMKEKGDIPEGYSVSREKKERFSLILESASTNQTSMYLCASSLSQGYSNQPQHFGDGTRLSIL.

The chain links TRBV12-3 or TRBV12-4 to TRBJ2-1; D gene unclear. This CDR3 is built from 15 residues. V lost 8 bases and J lost 4, with 18 bases in between. CDR3 DNA: TGTGCCAGCCTCCAATCGATCGAGGAGTACAATGAGCAGTTCTTC. It yields the protein CASLQSIEEYNEQFF.

This clonotype came up many times. The rearrangement joins TRBV12-3 or TRBV12-4 to TRBJ1-5, with 7 positions matching TRBD1. V was clipped by 5 bases and J by 2 bases; unmatched bases: 3. The length of the CDR3 is 14 residues. The CDR3 protein is CASSPGQGNQPQHF. The DNA of the CDR3 is TGTGCCAGCAGTCCCGGACAGGGCAATCAGCCCCAGCATTTT.

About this clonotype itself: Because the CDR3 is missing its conserved closing phenylalanine or tryptophan, this is likely a read error. The rearrangement uses TRBV7-7 and TRBJ2-3, with 12 bases matching TRBD2. CDR1 is SSHAT, CDR2 FNYEAQ, per germline (reference sequence). The CDR3 runs to 16 residues. CDR3 loop: CASSPRTSGKGDTQYL. The CDR3 nucleotides are TGTGCTAGCAGCCCAAGGACTAGCGGGAAGGGAGATACGCAGTATCTT.

The rearrangement links TRBV12-3 or TRBV12-4 to TRBJ2-2, with TRBD1 identical over 9 bases. This CDR3 is built from 14 residues. J gave up 9 bases and V 6 bases, and 8 bases lay outside the gene matches. The CDR3 DNA is TGTGCCAGCAGCCGGACAGGGGTCGCCAGGGAGCTGTTTTTT. It translates to CASSRTGVARELFF.

V usage is TRBV2 and J usage is TRBJ2-2; D possibly corresponds to TRBD1 (6 bases). V dropped 6 bases and J dropped 6 bases, with 17 bases sitting between them. From germline, CDR1 is SNHLY and CDR2 FYNNEI. The CDR3 spans 15 residues. The CDR3 coding sequence is TGTGCCAGCAGCACTACAGGGAGCCGGTCCGGGGAGCTGTTTTTT. This encodes CASSTTGSRSGELFF.

Worth noting for this clonotype: A much larger clonotype is one base distant, so this may be a read error. The chain employs TRBV27 and TRBJ2-7; D unclear. Per germline, CDR1 MNHEY and CDR2 SMNVEV (reference sequence). Trimming left V 2 bases short and J 5 bases short, with 13 bases between. The CDR3 totals 14 residues. This CDR3 is CASSLKYIAHEQYF. Here the CDR3 DNA reads TGTGCCAGCAGTTTAAAGTACATAGCCCACGAGCAGTACTTC.

The rearrangement links TRBV9 to TRBJ2-3; no clear D. The better agreement between TRBJ1-5 and the DNA end casts doubt on the J call. This CDR3 has 13 residues. CDR1 and CDR2 (germline): SGDLS, YYNGEE. Here the CDR3 DNA reads TGTGCCAGCAGCGTAGCGGAGAGGGATACGCAGCATTTT. Protein sequence: CASSVAERDTQHF.

This clonotype was detected a few times. The V gene is TRBV6-2 or TRBV6-3, the J gene TRBJ2-7; the match to TRBD2 covers 10 bases. Germline values: CDR1 MNHEY, CDR2 SVGEGT. The length of the CDR3 is 14 residues. V lost 7 bases and J lost 2; bases outside the gene matches: 5. CDR3 sequence reads: CASIDGTSAYEQYF. The CDR3 DNA sequence: TGTGCCAGCATCGACGGGACTAGCGCCTACGAGCAGTACTTC.

As for this clonotype: A much larger clone differs by one base, so this may be a read error. The V and J genes are TRBV2 and TRBJ2-3, with 7 nucleotides matching TRBD1. This CDR3 is built from 16 residues. Per the germline V gene, CDR1 is SNHLY and CDR2 is FYNNEI. CDR3 residues: CASSSKGASLPDTRYF. CDR3 nucleotides: TGTGCCAGCAGCTCCAAGGGGGCTAGCTTGCCGGATACGCGGTATTTT.

In the case of this clonotype: It may be a read error: a sequence one base away is much more abundant. This chain links TRBV5-6 with TRBJ2-3, with TRBD2 as a possible D gene (5 bases). This CDR3 spans 15 amino acids. CDR1 is SGHDT and CDR2 is YYEEEE in the germline V gene. CDR3 protein: CASSLRRSSTDTQCF. DNA for the CDR3: TGTGCCAGCAGCTTGAGGCGTTCTAGCACAGATACGCAGTGTTTT.

V gene TRBV29-1 combines with J gene TRBJ2-7; D is ambiguous. V dropped 7 bases and J dropped 1 base, with 11 bases sitting between them. The CDR3 is 12 residues long. Germline CDR1 is SQVTM and CDR2 is ANQGSEA. The CDR3 is CSGITGSYEQYF. The CDR3 DNA is TGCAGCGGCATAACCGGATCCTACGAGCAGTACTTC.

The rearrangement uses TRBV5-3 and TRBJ2-3, with TRBD1 matching over 7 bases. TRBV5-3 falls under the ORF class, with uncertain function. The CDR3 has 18 residues. Germline trimming cut 10 bases from V and 2 bases from J; bases unmatched to any gene: 22. In nucleotides, the CDR3 is TGTGCCGGCAGCTTGGATCGTAGGACAGGCGGCCTCACAGATACGCAGTATTTT. Protein: CAGSLDRRTGGLTDTQYF.

At least ten counts were recorded for this clonotype. The J gene is TRBJ2-2, the V gene TRBV12-3 or TRBV12-4; 11 bases map to TRBD1. Germline trimming cut 6 bases from V and 5 bases from J; bases unmatched to any gene: 8. The CDR3 extends over 16 amino acids. The CDR3, as DNA: TGTGCCAGCAGGGAAGCCGGGACAGGGGGTACCGGGGAGCTGTTTTTT. It translates to CASREAGTGGTGELFF.